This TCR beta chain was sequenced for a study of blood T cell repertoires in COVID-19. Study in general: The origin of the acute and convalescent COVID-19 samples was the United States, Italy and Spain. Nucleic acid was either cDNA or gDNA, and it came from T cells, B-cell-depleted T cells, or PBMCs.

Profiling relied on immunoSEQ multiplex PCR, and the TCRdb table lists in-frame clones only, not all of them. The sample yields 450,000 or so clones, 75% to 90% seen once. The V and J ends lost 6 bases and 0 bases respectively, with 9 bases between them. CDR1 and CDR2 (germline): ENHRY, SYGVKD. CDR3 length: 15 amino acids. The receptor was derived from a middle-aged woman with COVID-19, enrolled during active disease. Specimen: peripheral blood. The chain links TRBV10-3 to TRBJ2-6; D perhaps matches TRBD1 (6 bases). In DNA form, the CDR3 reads TGTGCCATCAGGGACAGCGACTCTGGGGCCAACGTCCTGACTTTC. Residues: CAIRDSDSGANVLTF.